These T cell receptor beta chains were read from a single sample in a study of response to subunit inactivated influenza vaccine. In TCRdb, the RT-PCR reads were re-called with MiXCR into one record per CDR3 protein. The profile covers more than 500,000 distinct CDR3 sequences, with 10% to 12% appearing a single time and about 11% taken by the ten largest. The same sample was also studied in work on T cells expressing NK-cell markers.

This material consisted of PBMCs from blood, taken on the day of vaccination. The receptors here all came from a man in his fifties who received an inactivated influenza vaccine. The CDR3 runs from the conserved cysteine through the conserved F or W. D genes are given only for firm matches. The size field is filled for only some rows; it gives once, few, many or a size class.

D gene | J gene | clone size | V gene | CDR3 protein | CDR3 DNA
TRBD1 | TRBJ2-5 | NA | TRBV7-9 | CASRPTGGQETQYF | TGTGCCAGCAGACCTACAGGGGGCCAAGAGACCCAGTACTTC
TRBD2 | TRBJ2-1 | NA | TRBV6-2/TRBV6-3 | CASSYSNSRLAKLGEQFF | TGTGCCAGCAGTTACTCAAACTCAAGACTAGCCAAACTCGGTGAGCAGTTCTTC
TRBD1 | TRBJ1-4 | NA | TRBV18 | CASSPGDRDYEKLFF | TGTGCCAGCTCACCAGGGGACAGGGACTATGAAAAACTGTTTTTT
TRBD1 | TRBJ2-5 | few | TRBV20-1 | CSARLFWDSLQETQYF | TGCAGTGCTAGGTTGTTTTGGGACAGCCTCCAAGAGACCCAGTACTTC
NA | TRBJ2-6 | few | TRBV6-1 | CASSPTGTNVLTF | TGTGCCAGCAGCCCAACGGGTACCAACGTCCTGACTTTC
TRBD2 | TRBJ2-5 | NA | TRBV12-3/TRBV12-4 | CASSWGGVSQETQYF | TGTGCCAGCAGTTGGGGGGGGGTCTCACAAGAGACCCAGTACTTC
TRBD2 | TRBJ2-3 | few | TRBV10-3 | CATGLAGEDTQYF | TGTGCCACCGGACTAGCGGGAGAAGATACGCAGTATTTT
NA | TRBJ1-5 | many | TRBV12-3/TRBV12-4 | CASSLTRINQPQHF | TGTGCCAGCAGTCTCACGCGGATCAATCAGCCCCAGCATTTT
NA | TRBJ1-6 | few | TRBV6-2/TRBV6-3 | CASSHGERDSPLHF | TGTGCCAGCAGCCACGGAGAGAGGGATTCACCCCTCCACTTT
NA | TRBJ2-4 | NA | TRBV20-1 | CSARDFSRNIQYF | TGCAGTGCTAGAGATTTTTCCCGGAACATTCAGTACTTC
NA | TRBJ2-3 | NA | TRBV5-1 | CASSPGLMGPDTQYF | TGCGCCAGCAGTCCCGGACTCATGGGGCCAGATACGCAGTATTTT
NA | TRBJ1-6 | NA | TRBV7-2 | CASSLNVVGNSPLHF | TGTGCCAGCAGCTTAAATGTAGTCGGTAATTCACCCCTCCACTTT
NA | TRBJ2-2 | NA | TRBV6-2/TRBV6-3 | CASSYEGSGTGELFF | TGTGCCAGCAGTTACGAGGGGTCGGGGACCGGGGAGCTGTTTTTT